This T cell receptor (beta chain) was sequenced during a study of cytomegalovirus exposure and HLA in healthy donors. V shed 4 bases and J 8 bases; nucleotides not matched to a gene: 4. This CDR3 comprises 13 residues. The V gene's germline CDR1 is MNHNS and CDR2 SASEGT. Primers: 60 Vbeta forward and 13 Jbeta reverse. Generated by immunoSEQ multiplex PCR, the TCRdb table keeps only in-frame clones and is missing some. In the table there are fewer than 200,000 clones, 80% to 85% of which are singletons. The sequence was collected from a woman in her 30s in good health and CMV-seronegative. The chain recombines TRBV6-1 with TRBJ1-2; 10 bases line up with TRBD1. Sequencing used PBMCs. In DNA, the CDR3 is TGTGCCAGCAGTGCCGGACAGGGGGACGGCTACACCTTC. The encoded protein is CASSAGQGDGYTF.